Here is one T cell receptor beta chain with its context. The antigen is unknown. The record originates from a study of cytomegalovirus exposure and HLA in healthy donors. Regarding the study as a whole: Reported performance of the classifier showed diagnosis of cytomegalovirus status with high specificity and sensitivity.

Assay: immunoSEQ multiplex PCR; the TCRdb copy retains only in-frame clones and omits some. This table holds approximately 76,000 clones, around 94% found once. The CDR3 contains 13 residues. Germline-derived CDR1 and CDR2 are LNHDA and SQIVND (reference sequence). The germline V and J ends were trimmed by 8 bases and 6 bases, with 11 bases remaining between them. Material for sequencing was PBMCs. The source of this sequence is a woman between 18 and 29 years old in good health and CMV-seropositive. The chain links TRBV19 to TRBJ1-6; D is ambiguous. This CDR3 is CASVEDRNSPLHF. CDR3 DNA: TGTGCCAGTGTAGAGGATCGTAATTCACCCCTCCACTTT.